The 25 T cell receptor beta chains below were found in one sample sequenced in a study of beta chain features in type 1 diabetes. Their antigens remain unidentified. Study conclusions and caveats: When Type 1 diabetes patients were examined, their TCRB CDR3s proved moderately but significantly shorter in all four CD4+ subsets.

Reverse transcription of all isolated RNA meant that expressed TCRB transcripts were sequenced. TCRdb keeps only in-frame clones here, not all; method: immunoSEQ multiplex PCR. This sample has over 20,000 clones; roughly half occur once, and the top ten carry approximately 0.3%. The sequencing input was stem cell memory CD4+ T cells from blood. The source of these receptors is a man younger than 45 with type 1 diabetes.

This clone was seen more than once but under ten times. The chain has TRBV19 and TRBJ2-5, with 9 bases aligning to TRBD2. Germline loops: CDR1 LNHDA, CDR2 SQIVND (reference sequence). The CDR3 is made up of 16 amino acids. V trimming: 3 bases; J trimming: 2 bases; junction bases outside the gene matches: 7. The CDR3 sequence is CASSIPSGGKQETQYF. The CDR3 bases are TGTGCCAGTAGTATCCCCAGCGGGGGGAAACAAGAGACCCAGTACTTC. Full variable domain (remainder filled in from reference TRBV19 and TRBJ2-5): DGGITQSPKYLFRKEGQNVTLSCEQNLNHDAMYWYRQDPGQGLRLIYYSQIVNDFQKGDIAEGYSVSREKKESFPLTVTSAQKNPTAFYLCASSIPSGGKQETQYFGPGTRLLVL.

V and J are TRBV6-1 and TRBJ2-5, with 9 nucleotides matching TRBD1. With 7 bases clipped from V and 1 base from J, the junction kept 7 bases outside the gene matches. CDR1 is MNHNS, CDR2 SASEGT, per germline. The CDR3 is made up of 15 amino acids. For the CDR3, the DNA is TGTGCCAGCATTCCGGGACAGGGCGTCCAAGAGACCCAGTACTTC. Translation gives CASIPGQGVQETQYF.

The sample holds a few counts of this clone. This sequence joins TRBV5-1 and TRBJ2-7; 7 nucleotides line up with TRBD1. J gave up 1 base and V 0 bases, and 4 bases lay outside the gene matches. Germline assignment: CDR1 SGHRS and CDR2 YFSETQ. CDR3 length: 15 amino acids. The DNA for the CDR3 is TGCGCCAGCAGCTTGGAGGCAGGGGGATCCTACGAGCAGTACTTC. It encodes CASSLEAGGSYEQYF.

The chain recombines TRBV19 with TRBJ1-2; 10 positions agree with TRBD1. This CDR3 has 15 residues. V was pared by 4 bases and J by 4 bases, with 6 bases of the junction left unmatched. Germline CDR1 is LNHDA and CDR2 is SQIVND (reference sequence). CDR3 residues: CASSTRDRGSYGYTF. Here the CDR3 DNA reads TGTGCCAGTAGTACCCGGGACAGGGGAAGCTATGGCTACACCTTC.

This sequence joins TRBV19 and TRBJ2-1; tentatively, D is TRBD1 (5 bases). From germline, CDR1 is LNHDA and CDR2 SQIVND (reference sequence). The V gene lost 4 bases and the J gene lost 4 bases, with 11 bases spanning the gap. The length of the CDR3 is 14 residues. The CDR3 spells CASSKVGVYNEQFF. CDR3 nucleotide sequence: TGTGCCAGTAGTAAGGTAGGGGTTTACAATGAGCAGTTCTTC.

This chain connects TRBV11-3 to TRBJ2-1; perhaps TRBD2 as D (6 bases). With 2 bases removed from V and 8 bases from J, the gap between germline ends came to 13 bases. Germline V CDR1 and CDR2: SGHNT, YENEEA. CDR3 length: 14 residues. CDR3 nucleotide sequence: TGTGCCAGCAGCTTAACCGACGGGAGTTATGAGCAGTTCTTC. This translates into CASSLTDGSYEQFF.

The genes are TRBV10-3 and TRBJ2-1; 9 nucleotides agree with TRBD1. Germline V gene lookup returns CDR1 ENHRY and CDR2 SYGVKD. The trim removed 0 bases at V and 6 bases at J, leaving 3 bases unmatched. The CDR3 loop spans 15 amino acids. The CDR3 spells CAISESDRGPNEQFF. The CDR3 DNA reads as TGTGCCATCAGTGAGTCGGACAGGGGTCCCAATGAGCAGTTCTTC.

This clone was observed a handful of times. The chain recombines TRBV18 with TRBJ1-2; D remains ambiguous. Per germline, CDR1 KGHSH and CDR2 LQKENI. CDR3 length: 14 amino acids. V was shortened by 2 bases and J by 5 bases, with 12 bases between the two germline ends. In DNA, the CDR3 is TGTGCCAGCTCACCATTAGGAGCGGATTATGGCTACACCTTC. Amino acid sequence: CASSPLGADYGYTF.

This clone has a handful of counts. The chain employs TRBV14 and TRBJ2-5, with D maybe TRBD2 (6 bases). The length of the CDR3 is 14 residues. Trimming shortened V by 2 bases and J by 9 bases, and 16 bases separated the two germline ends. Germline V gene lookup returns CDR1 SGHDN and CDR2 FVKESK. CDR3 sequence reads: CASSQFGSPTSQYF. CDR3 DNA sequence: TGTGCCAGCAGCCAATTCGGGAGCCCAACGTCCCAGTACTTC.

The CDR3 DNA reads TGTGCCAGCAGTTACCTAGGACAGGGCTACGAGCAGTACTTC. Its protein is CASSYLGQGYEQYF. The V gene is TRBV6-5, the J gene TRBJ2-7; 8 nucleotides line up with TRBD1. V lost 2 bases to trimming and J lost 3 bases; unmatched junction nucleotides: 3. Germline CDR1 reads MNHEY; CDR2 reads SVGAGI. This CDR3 has 14 residues.

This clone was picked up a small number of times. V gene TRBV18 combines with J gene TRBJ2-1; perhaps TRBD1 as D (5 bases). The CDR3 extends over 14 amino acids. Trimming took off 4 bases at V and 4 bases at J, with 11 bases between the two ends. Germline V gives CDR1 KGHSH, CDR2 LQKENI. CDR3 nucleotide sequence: TGTGCCAGCTCACAAGGGGCTCCTTACAATGAGCAGTTCTTC. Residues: CASSQGAPYNEQFF.

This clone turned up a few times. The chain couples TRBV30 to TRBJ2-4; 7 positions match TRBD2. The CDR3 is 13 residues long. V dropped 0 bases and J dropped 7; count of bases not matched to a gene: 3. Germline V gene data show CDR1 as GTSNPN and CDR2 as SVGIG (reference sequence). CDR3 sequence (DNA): TGTGCCTGGAGTGTAGACGGGGGGAACATTCAGTACTTC. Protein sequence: CAWSVDGGNIQYF.

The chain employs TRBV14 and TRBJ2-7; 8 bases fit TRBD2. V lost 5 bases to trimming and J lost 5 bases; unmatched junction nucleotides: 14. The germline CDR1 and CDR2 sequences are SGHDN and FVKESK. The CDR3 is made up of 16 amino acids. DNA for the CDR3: TGTGCCAGCAGCTTACTCCGCGGCGGGGGGTCCGACGAGCAGTACTTC. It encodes CASSLLRGGGSDEQYF.

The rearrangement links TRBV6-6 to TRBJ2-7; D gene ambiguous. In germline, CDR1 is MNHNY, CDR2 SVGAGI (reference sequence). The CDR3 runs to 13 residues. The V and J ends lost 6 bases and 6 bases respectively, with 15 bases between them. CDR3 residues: CASRRPNPSEQYF. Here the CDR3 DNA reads TGTGCCAGCAGGCGGCCAAACCCCTCCGAGCAGTACTTC.

The CDR3 loop is CASSSGDSEAFF. The DNA of the CDR3 is TGCGCCAGCAGCTCCGGGGACTCTGAAGCTTTCTTT. This chain joins TRBV5-1 and TRBJ1-1, with a tentative D call TRBD1 (5 bases). The V and J ends lost 3 bases and 6 bases respectively, with 9 bases between them. Germline V gene sequence: CDR1 SGHRS, CDR2 YFSETQ. The CDR3 contains 12 residues.

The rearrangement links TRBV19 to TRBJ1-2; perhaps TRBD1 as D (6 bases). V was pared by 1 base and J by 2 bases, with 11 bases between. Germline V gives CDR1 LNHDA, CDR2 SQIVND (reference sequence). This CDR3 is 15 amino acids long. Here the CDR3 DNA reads TGTGCCAGTAGTATAGTGGCAGGGGTGAACTATGGCTACACCTTC. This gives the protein CASSIVAGVNYGYTF.

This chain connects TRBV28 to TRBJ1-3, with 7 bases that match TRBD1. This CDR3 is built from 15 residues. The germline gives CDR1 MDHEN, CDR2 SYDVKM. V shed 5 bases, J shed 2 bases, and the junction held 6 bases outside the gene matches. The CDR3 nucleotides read TGTGCCAGCAGTAAGACAGGGCGGGCTGGAAACACCATATATTTT. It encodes CASSKTGRAGNTIYF.

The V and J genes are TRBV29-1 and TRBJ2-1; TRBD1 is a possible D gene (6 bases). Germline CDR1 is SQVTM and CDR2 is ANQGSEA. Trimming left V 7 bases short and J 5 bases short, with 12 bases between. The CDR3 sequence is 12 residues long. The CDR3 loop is CSAGDIDNEQFF. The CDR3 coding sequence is TGCAGCGCTGGGGACATAGACAATGAGCAGTTCTTC.

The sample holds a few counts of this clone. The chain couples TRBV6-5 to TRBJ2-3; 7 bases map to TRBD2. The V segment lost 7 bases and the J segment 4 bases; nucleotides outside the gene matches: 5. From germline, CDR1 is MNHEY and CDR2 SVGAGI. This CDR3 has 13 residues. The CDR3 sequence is CASNPAGADTQYF. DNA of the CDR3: TGTGCCAGCAATCCCGCGGGAGCAGATACGCAGTATTTT.

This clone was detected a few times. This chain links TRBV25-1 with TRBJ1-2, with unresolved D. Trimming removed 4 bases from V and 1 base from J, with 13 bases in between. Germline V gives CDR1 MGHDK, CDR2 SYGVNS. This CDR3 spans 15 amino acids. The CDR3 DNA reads TGTGCCAGCAGTGTGGCAGTCTCAGTTAACTATGGCTACACCTTC. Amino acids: CASSVAVSVNYGYTF.

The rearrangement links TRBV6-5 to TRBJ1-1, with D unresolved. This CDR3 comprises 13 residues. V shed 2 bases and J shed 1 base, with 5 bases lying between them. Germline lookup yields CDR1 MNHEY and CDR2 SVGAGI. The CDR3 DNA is TGTGCCAGCAGTTACGAGAGGAACACTGAAGCTTTCTTT. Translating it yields CASSYERNTEAFF.

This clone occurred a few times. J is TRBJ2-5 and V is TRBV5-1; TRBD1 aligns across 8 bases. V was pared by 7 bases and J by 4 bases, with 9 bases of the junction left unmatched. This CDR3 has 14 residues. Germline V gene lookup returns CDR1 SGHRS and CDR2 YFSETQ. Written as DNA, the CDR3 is TGCGCCAGCCAGGACAGGGAGTTGGCAGAGACCCAGTACTTC. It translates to CASQDRELAETQYF.

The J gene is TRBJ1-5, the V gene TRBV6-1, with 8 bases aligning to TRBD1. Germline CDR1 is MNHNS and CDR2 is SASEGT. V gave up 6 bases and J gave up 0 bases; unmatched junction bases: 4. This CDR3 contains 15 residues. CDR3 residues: CASRRQGTSNQPQHF. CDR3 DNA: TGTGCCAGCAGACGACAGGGGACTAGCAATCAGCCCCAGCATTTT.

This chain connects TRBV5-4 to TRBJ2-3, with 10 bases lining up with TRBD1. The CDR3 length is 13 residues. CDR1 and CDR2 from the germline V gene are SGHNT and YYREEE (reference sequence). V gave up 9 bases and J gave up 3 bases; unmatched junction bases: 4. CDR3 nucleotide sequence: TGTGCCATCGGGACAGGGGAAACAGATACGCAGTATTTT. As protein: CAIGTGETDTQYF.

The CDR3 DNA reads TGTGCCATCAGGCGGGAGGGCCGAGGAGATACGCAGTATTTT. The encoded protein is CAIRREGRGDTQYF. The J gene is TRBJ2-3, the V gene TRBV10-3; 9 nucleotides align to TRBD2. The ends lost 6 bases at V and 5 bases at J; junction bases unmatched: 6. Looked up from germline, CDR1 is ENHRY and CDR2 is SYGVKD. This CDR3 contains 14 residues.